Sequencing of this T cell receptor (beta chain) was carried out in a study of human T cells and chemical hapten exposure. Documented time point: healthy volunteer bleed at 2 weeks. RNA extraction used unfractionated whole blood as the source of total RNA. Remarks on this clonotype: No antigen is known for it. A much larger clonotype is one base distant, so this may be a read error. Without the conserved terminal phenylalanine or tryptophan, this CDR3 likely stems from a read error.

Study-level points and caveats: TCRs at high frequency, those above 1 in 1000, did not change with DPC sensitization.

Unique molecular identifiers were attached to individual cDNA molecules within the library. Authors' methods: Per-sample TCR counts ranged from 23,224 to 690,600, median 95,638. TCRdb re-called the RACE reads through MiXCR, storing one row per CDR3 protein. These V and J calls are TCRdb output, not the study's own analysis. Of 50,000 or so distinct CDR3 sequences in the sample, roughly 4.1% were seen once. The CDR3 is 12 residues long. V was clipped by 4 bases and J by 6 bases; unmatched bases: 3. In germline, CDR1 is SQVTM, CDR2 ANQGSEA. The chain combines TRBV29-1 with TRBJ2-4; 7 bases agree with TRBD2. The TCR sequence derives from a human donor in good health. Some clones in this sample may be carry-over from other donors' samples. Sample: whole blood. In nucleotides, the CDR3 is TGCAGCGTTGGGGAGGGCCCAAACATTCAGTACTCC. Translated, it gives CSVGEGPNIQYS.